Each of the 18 T cell receptor beta chains below was sequenced from the same sample in a study of T cell changes during pregnancy in multiple sclerosis. Method: immunoSEQ multiplex PCR; TCRdb's copy keeps in-frame clones and lacks some. The sample includes nearly 110,000 clones, about nine tenths of them seen just once. The sequenced sample was peripheral blood, obtained in the third trimester of pregnancy. These receptors all come from a female donor in good health, enrolled as a control in a pregnancy study.

This chain connects TRBV27 to TRBJ2-1; 7 bases match TRBD2. After removal of 6 bases from V and 7 bases from J, the junction contained 6 bases not matched to a gene. The germline gives CDR1 MNHEY, CDR2 SMNVEV (reference sequence). The CDR3 contains 13 residues. The CDR3 loop is CASSSGTINEQFF. The CDR3 bases are TGTGCCAGCAGCTCCGGGACTATTAATGAGCAGTTCTTC.

The V call is TRBV5-1, the J call TRBJ1-1, with 9 nucleotides matching TRBD1. The CDR3 runs 16 residues. V dropped 4 bases and J dropped 1; count of bases not matched to a gene: 8. Germline V gene lookup returns CDR1 SGHRS and CDR2 YFSETQ. CDR3 region: CASSLDRGLRNTEAFF. Here the CDR3 DNA reads TGCGCCAGCAGCCTGGACAGGGGCCTTAGGAACACTGAAGCTTTCTTT.

The chain recombines TRBV29-1 with TRBJ1-1; 9 bases are a match to TRBD1. CDR1 and CDR2 from the germline V gene are SQVTM and ANQGSEA. Trimming removed 4 bases from V and 0 bases from J; junction bases left unmatched: 9. This CDR3 comprises 16 residues. CDR3 bases: TGCAGCGTTGGCCGAGGACAGGGGATGATGAACACTGAAGCTTTCTTT. Translated: CSVGRGQGMMNTEAFF.

This clone has only one observation. The rearrangement links TRBV7-2 to TRBJ2-2, with no clear D. The CDR3 length is 15 residues. V dropped 6 bases and J dropped 0 bases, with 11 bases sitting between them. From germline, CDR1 is SGHTA and CDR2 FQGNSA. CDR3 residues: CASSLGSANTGELFF. Written as DNA, the CDR3 is TGTGCCAGCAGTCTAGGCAGCGCGAACACCGGGGAGCTGTTTTTT.

The rearrangement joins TRBV4-3 to TRBJ2-7; D is unresolved. Between the trimmed V and J ends, which lost 0 bases and 3 bases, there was a span of 9 bases. Germline-derived CDR1 and CDR2 are LGHNA and YSLEER. The CDR3 has 14 amino acids. CDR3 amino acids: CASSQEHSIYEQYF. In nucleotides, the CDR3 is TGCGCCAGCAGCCAAGAGCACAGTATCTACGAGCAGTACTTC.

The chain has TRBV7-8 and TRBJ1-6; 7 bases map to TRBD1. V was pared by 4 bases and J by 7 bases, with 1 base of the junction left unmatched. From germline, CDR1 is SGHVS and CDR2 FQNEAQ. The CDR3 runs 13 residues. In DNA, the CDR3 is TGTGCCAGCAGCTCGGGACAGAATTCACCCCTCCACTTT. Translation gives CASSSGQNSPLHF. The complete variable domain, with remaining parts taken from reference TRBV7-8 and TRBJ1-6, reads GAGVSQSPRYKVAKRGQDVALRCDPISGHVSLFWYQQALGQGPEFLTYFQNEAQLDKSGLPSDRFFAERPEGSVSTLKIQRTQQEDSAVYLCASSSGQNSPLHFGNGTRLTVT.

There are a few counts of this clone. The chain uses TRBV5-6 and TRBJ1-5, with a weak D call TRBD1 (5 bases). This CDR3 spans 16 amino acids. The germline CDR1 and CDR2 sequences are SGHDT and YYEEEE. The V gene lost 4 bases and the J gene lost 7 bases, with 21 bases spanning the gap. CDR3 nucleotide sequence: TGTGCCAGCAGCCCCAAACCGGGACTTGGCGAGCAGCCCCAGCATTTT. It specifies CASSPKPGLGEQPQHF.

This rearrangement joins TRBV9 to TRBJ2-3; TRBD2 matches at 9 bases. In germline, CDR1 is SGDLS, CDR2 YYNGEE. The CDR3 covers 16 residues. V lost 0 bases to trimming and J lost 1 base; unmatched junction nucleotides: 3. The CDR3 loop reads CASSVVPSGGTDTQYF. The DNA for the CDR3 is TGTGCCAGCAGCGTAGTACCTAGCGGGGGCACAGATACGCAGTATTTT. Together with reference TRBV9 and TRBJ2-3, the CDR3 gives the full variable domain: DSGVTQTPKHLITATGQRVTLRCSPRSGDLSVYWYQQSLDQGLQFLIQYYNGEERAKGNILERFSAQQFPDLHSELNLSSLELGDSALYFCASSVVPSGGTDTQYFGPGTRLTVL.

The chain carries TRBV7-2 and TRBJ2-3; TRBD1 aligns across 7 bases. Trimming took 5 bases from V and 0 from J; bases not matched to a gene: 11. The CDR3 runs to 17 residues. Per germline, CDR1 SGHTA and CDR2 FQGNSA. The CDR3 nucleotides are TGTGCCAGCAGCCCAAAGACCGGGACAGCTAGCACAGATACGCAGTATTTT. Translating it yields CASSPKTGTASTDTQYF.

This chain links TRBV5-4 with TRBJ1-2; 7 nucleotides match TRBD1. The CDR3 sequence is 16 residues long. Germline CDR1 SGHNT, CDR2 YYREEE (reference sequence). Losses at the gene ends were 0 bases for V and 2 bases for J; bases not matched to a gene: 7. This chain's CDR3 is CASSLGRDSPNYGYTF. The DNA of the CDR3 is TGTGCCAGCAGCTTGGGTCGGGACAGTCCCAACTATGGCTACACCTTC.

A word on this clone: The sample carries other DNA sequences with the same CDR3. The chain links TRBV29-1 to TRBJ1-2; TRBD1 matches 9 bases. Germline CDR1 SQVTM, CDR2 ANQGSEA. The CDR3 covers 13 residues. V shed 3 bases and J 5 bases; nucleotides not matched to a gene: 4. The CDR3 reads CSVDGGQGYGYTF. The CDR3 DNA is TGCAGCGTTGATGGAGGACAGGGGTATGGCTACACCTTC.

The chain employs TRBV28 and TRBJ1-2, with 9 bases aligning to TRBD1. Germline trimming cut 4 bases from V and 4 bases from J; bases unmatched to any gene: 10. Germline CDR1 MDHEN, CDR2 SYDVKM. The CDR3 contains 16 residues. The CDR3 loop is CASSSAGTGRGYGYTF. For the CDR3, the DNA is TGTGCCAGCAGTTCCGCCGGGACAGGGAGAGGCTATGGCTACACCTTC.

The rearrangement joins TRBV7-9 to TRBJ2-5; a possible D gene is TRBD1 (6 bases). The CDR3 loop spans 15 amino acids. Deletions cut 1 base from V and 5 bases from J, with 14 bases between. Germline CDR1 is SEHNR and CDR2 is FQNEAQ (reference sequence). CDR3 sequence (DNA): TGTGCCAGCAGCTTAGACTTGGGGGCGGCGGAGACCCAGTACTTC. Translation: CASSLDLGAAETQYF.

This rearrangement joins TRBV30 to TRBJ1-2; D not certain. The CDR3 contains 13 residues. Germline CDR1 is GTSNPN and CDR2 is SVGIG (reference sequence). V lost 0 bases and J 4 bases, leaving 9 bases between the germline ends. The CDR3 DNA reads as TGTGCCTGGAGTGTAATGGGAGTCTATGGCTACACCTTC. Its protein is CAWSVMGVYGYTF. The full variable domain, its missing parts supplied by reference TRBV30 and TRBJ1-2, is SQTIHQWPATLVQPVGSPLSLECTVEGTSNPNLYWYRQAAGRGLQLLFYSVGIGQISSEVPQNLSASRPQDRQFILSSKKLLLSDSGFYLCAWSVMGVYGYTFGSGTRLTVV.

The chain has TRBV11-3 and TRBJ1-2, with 8 bases identical to TRBD1. J was trimmed by 5 bases and V by 5 bases; bases with no gene match: 4. This CDR3 is built from 13 residues. Germline loops: CDR1 SGHNT, CDR2 YENEEA. The CDR3 coding sequence is TGTGCCAGCAGCCCGGGACAGGTTTATGGCTACACCTTC. It codes for CASSPGQVYGYTF.

The rearrangement joins TRBV7-2 to TRBJ2-2, with 8 bases fitting TRBD1. J gave up 7 bases and V 1 base, and 8 bases lay outside the gene matches. CDR1 and CDR2 from the germline V gene are SGHTA and FQGNSA. This CDR3 is 16 amino acids long. CDR3 DNA: TGTGCCAGCAGCTTAGGTTGGAGGACAGGGCACGGGGAGCTGTTTTTT. This translates into CASSLGWRTGHGELFF.

This rearrangement joins TRBV11-3 to TRBJ1-6; TRBD1 aligns across 8 bases. V was clipped by 8 bases and J by 6 bases; unmatched bases: 6. This CDR3 is built from 14 residues. Germline assignment: CDR1 SGHNT and CDR2 YENEEA. The chain's CDR3 is CASGQGGSNSPLHF. DNA of the CDR3: TGTGCCAGCGGACAGGGAGGGAGTAATTCACCCCTCCACTTT. Combining the CDR3 with reference TRBV11-3 and TRBJ1-6 gives the whole variable domain EAGVVQSPRYKIIEKKQPVAFWCNPISGHNTLYWYLQNLGQGPELLIRYENEEAVDDSQLPKDRFSAERLKGVDSTLKIQPAELGDSAVYLCASGQGGSNSPLHFGNGTRLTVT.

This clone was found a few times. The V gene is TRBV6-6, the J gene TRBJ1-6; D call uncertain. V was shortened by 3 bases and J by 1 base, with 10 bases between the two germline ends. The CDR3 sequence is 16 residues long. The germline gives CDR1 MNHNY, CDR2 SVGAGI (reference sequence). CDR3 residues: CASSYLEGSYNSPLHF. The DNA of the CDR3 is TGTGCCAGCAGTTATCTCGAGGGTTCCTATAATTCACCCCTCCACTTT.